The rows below give T cell receptor beta chains drawn from one sample of a study of human T cells and chemical hapten exposure. TCRdb used MiXCR to reprocess the RACE reads, holding one entry per CDR3 protein. The repertoire includes approximately 400,000 distinct CDR3 sequences, around 4.8% of them detected once, and under 2.5% sits in the top ten. The specimen comprised whole blood, sampled in connection with sensitization to the hapten diphenylcyclopropenone (DPC). The receptors were sampled from a woman between 50 and 59 years old with alopecia areata. Some clones in this sample may be carry-over from other donors' samples. Both conserved end residues are part of each CDR3. The D gene is left open where the match is weak. Size values are once, few and many counts, or a class for expanded clones, and some rows have none.

cdr3_aa: CASSLRTDNTEAFF
cdr3_nt: TGTGCCAGCAGCTTAAGGACCGATAACACTGAAGCTTTCTTT
d_call: -
j_call: TRBJ1-1
clone_size: many
v_call: TRBV7-6

cdr3_aa: CASSSFGTGNEKLFF
cdr3_nt: TGTGCCAGCAGCTCATTCGGAACGGGCAATGAAAAACTGTTTTTT
d_call: -
j_call: TRBJ1-4
clone_size: -
v_call: TRBV11-1

cdr3_aa: CATRSGGNTDTQYF
cdr3_nt: TGTGCCACCAGGTCAGGGGGTAACACAGATACGCAGTATTTT
d_call: TRBD1
j_call: TRBJ2-3
clone_size: -
v_call: TRBV10-3

cdr3_aa: CASSLGSGSTDTQYF
cdr3_nt: TGTGCCAGCAGCTTAGGGTCCGGGTCTACAGATACGCAGTATTTT
d_call: -
j_call: TRBJ2-3
clone_size: many
v_call: TRBV7-6

cdr3_aa: CASSHRAGTAVEQYF
cdr3_nt: TGCGCCAGCAGCCACCGCGCCGGGACTGCAGTTGAGCAGTACTTC
d_call: -
j_call: TRBJ2-7
clone_size: many
v_call: TRBV4-3

cdr3_aa: CASMVVDSNQPQHF
cdr3_nt: TGTGCCAGCATGGTTGTGGATAGCAATCAGCCCCAGCATTTT
d_call: -
j_call: TRBJ1-5
clone_size: -
v_call: TRBV21-1

cdr3_aa: CASSETGLDNTEAFF
cdr3_nt: TGTGCCAGCAGTGAAACAGGGTTGGATAACACTGAAGCTTTCTTT
d_call: -
j_call: TRBJ1-1
clone_size: -
v_call: TRBV6-4

cdr3_aa: CASSSLGQGARSTDKQYF
cdr3_nt: TGTGCCAGCAGCTCTCTCGGACAGGGGGCAAGGAGCACAGATAAGCAGTATTTT
d_call: TRBD1
j_call: TRBJ2-3
clone_size: -
v_call: TRBV13

cdr3_aa: CASIFGTIGSSYNSPLHF
cdr3_nt: TGTGCCAGCATTTTCGGGACAATCGGTAGCTCCTATAATTCACCCCTCCACTTT
d_call: -
j_call: TRBJ1-6
clone_size: -
v_call: TRBV2

cdr3_aa: CSVQGGGSGNQPQHF
cdr3_nt: TGCAGCGTACAAGGCGGGGGGTCTGGCAATCAGCCCCAGCATTTT
d_call: -
j_call: TRBJ1-5
clone_size: many
v_call: TRBV29-1

cdr3_aa: CASGTVNTEAFF
cdr3_nt: TGTGCCAGCGGGACGGTGAACACTGAAGCTTTCTTT
d_call: -
j_call: TRBJ1-1
clone_size: many
v_call: TRBV12-3/TRBV12-4

cdr3_aa: CASTQRGSNYGYTF
cdr3_nt: TGTGCCAGCACCCAAAGGGGCAGCAACTATGGCTACACCTTC
d_call: -
j_call: TRBJ1-2
clone_size: -
v_call: TRBV28

cdr3_aa: CASSQDRVVQGNYGYTF
cdr3_nt: TGTGCCAGCAGCCAAGATAGGGTCGTACAGGGTAACTATGGCTACACCTTC
d_call: -
j_call: TRBJ1-2
clone_size: many
v_call: TRBV3-1

cdr3_aa: CASIERMHEQYF
cdr3_nt: TGTGCCAGCATCGAAAGAATGCACGAGCAGTACTTC
d_call: -
j_call: TRBJ2-7
clone_size: few
v_call: TRBV2

cdr3_aa: CSARDRRLAGADTQYF
cdr3_nt: TGCAGTGCTAGAGACAGAAGACTAGCGGGGGCAGATACGCAGTATTTT
d_call: TRBD2
j_call: TRBJ2-3
clone_size: many
v_call: TRBV20-1

cdr3_aa: CASSLVQDHSTDTQYF
cdr3_nt: TGTGCCAGCAGCTTGGTCCAGGATCATAGCACAGATACGCAGTATTTT
d_call: -
j_call: TRBJ2-3
clone_size: -
v_call: TRBV5-6

cdr3_aa: CASSLGGQSNSPLHF
cdr3_nt: TGTGCCAGCAGTCTGGGGGGCCAGAGTAATTCACCCCTCCACTTT
d_call: -
j_call: TRBJ1-6
clone_size: many
v_call: TRBV12-3/TRBV12-4